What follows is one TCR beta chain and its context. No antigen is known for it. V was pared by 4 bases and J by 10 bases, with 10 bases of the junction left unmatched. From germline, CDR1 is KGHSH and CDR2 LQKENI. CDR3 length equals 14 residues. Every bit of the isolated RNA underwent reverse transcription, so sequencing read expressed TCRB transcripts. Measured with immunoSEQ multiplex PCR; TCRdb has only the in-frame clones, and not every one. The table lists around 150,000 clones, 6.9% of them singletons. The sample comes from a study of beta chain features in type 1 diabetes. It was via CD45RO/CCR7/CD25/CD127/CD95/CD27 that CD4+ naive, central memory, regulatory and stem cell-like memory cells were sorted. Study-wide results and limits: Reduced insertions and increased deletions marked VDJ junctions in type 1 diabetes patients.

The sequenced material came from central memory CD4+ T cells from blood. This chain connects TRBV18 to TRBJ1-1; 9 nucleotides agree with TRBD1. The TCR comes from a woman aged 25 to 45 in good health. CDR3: CASSREDRGNTAFF. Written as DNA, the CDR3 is TGTGCCAGCTCACGGGAGGACAGGGGAAATACAGCTTTCTTT.